Listed below are T cell receptor beta chains from one sample, sequenced in a study of OX40 agonist ivuxolimab in advanced cancers. Sequenced by immunoSEQ multiplex PCR; TCRdb stores in-frame clones only, minus some. This sample carries around 66,000 clones, about nine tenths of them seen once, and the ten largest clones take 2% to 2.5%. This sample comprised CD4+ or CD8+ T cells sorted from blood, obtained in a trial of the OX40 agonist ivuxolimab. Receptors were obtained from an adult with an advanced solid tumor such as melanoma, head and neck, liver or kidney cancer. The CDR3 runs from the conserved cysteine through the conserved F or W. The D gene is left open where the match is weak. Only part of the rows carry a size: once, few, many, or a class if the clone is expanded.

J	V	size	D	CDR3	DNA
TRBJ2-2	TRBV5-1	-	TRBD2	CASSGVAGAPNTGELFF	TGCGCCAGCAGCGGGGTAGCGGGAGCCCCGAACACCGGGGAGCTGTTTTTT
TRBJ1-1	TRBV28	few	-	CASSPTDKQGSAFF	TGTGCCAGCAGTCCGACGGACAAGCAGGGATCAGCTTTCTTT
TRBJ2-1	TRBV4-3	-	TRBD1	CASSRDRTGGDEQFF	TGCGCCAGCAGCCGGGACCGGACAGGGGGAGATGAGCAGTTCTTC
TRBJ2-7	TRBV19	-	-	CASSSIGPPTYEQYF	TGTGCCAGTAGCTCGATTGGACCCCCTACTTACGAGCAGTACTTC
TRBJ2-7	TRBV11-2	-	-	CASSFFGGYEQYF	TGTGCCAGCAGCTTTTTCGGGGGCTACGAGCAGTACTTC
TRBJ2-5	TRBV19	-	TRBD1	CASSAWTGGRQETQYF	TGTGCCAGTAGTGCATGGACAGGGGGCCGTCAAGAGACCCAGTACTTC
TRBJ1-2	TRBV18	-	TRBD1	CASSPGTGYGYTF	TGTGCCAGCTCACCAGGGACAGGGTATGGCTACACCTTC
TRBJ2-5	TRBV5-6	-	TRBD1	CASSLGTGGIQETQYF	TGTGCCAGCAGCTTGGGGACAGGGGGCATCCAAGAGACCCAGTACTTC
TRBJ2-7	TRBV10-2	-	TRBD1	CASSVGQRSYEQYF	TGCGCCAGCAGTGTGGGACAGAGGTCCTACGAGCAGTACTTC
TRBJ2-3	TRBV10-1	-	-	CASSESGGTPTDTQYF	TGCGCCAGCAGTGAGTCTGGCGGGACCCCTACAGATACGCAGTATTTT
TRBJ1-6	TRBV18	-	-	CASSPIMSSPLHF	TGTGCCAGCTCACCAATAATGAGTTCACCCCTCCACTTT
TRBJ1-1	TRBV7-9	-	-	CASSWVRTGFEAFF	TGTGCCAGCAGCTGGGTCAGAACCGGCTTTGAAGCTTTCTTT
TRBJ2-2	TRBV1	few	-	CTSSPPPLAGPGGVLFF	TGCACCAGCAGCCCACCCCCCCTAGCCGGACCTGGCGGGGTGCTGTTTTTT
TRBJ1-3	TRBV7-2	-	-	CASRRLKAGNTIYF	TGTGCCAGCAGGCGGCTTAAGGCTGGAAACACCATATATTTT
TRBJ2-1	TRBV18	-	-	CASSPPIGGSPYNEQFF	TGTGCCAGCTCACCACCTATTGGGGGGTCCCCCTACAATGAGCAGTTCTTC
TRBJ2-5	TRBV6-1	-	-	CASSGVGTRLLQETQYF	TGTGCCAGCAGTGGCGTTGGGACTCGACTTCTACAAGAGACCCAGTACTTC
TRBJ2-4	TRBV11-1	-	-	CASSLGGLDLNIQYF	TGTGCCAGCAGCTTAGGAGGCCTGGACCTAAACATTCAGTACTTC
TRBJ1-4	TRBV10-3	-	-	CAISGTMGLLFF	TGTGCCATCAGTGGAACCATGGGGTTACTGTTTTTT
TRBJ2-1	TRBV19	-	TRBD2	CASSNLGGRSGRNEQFF	TGTGCCAGTAGTAATCTTGGCGGGAGGTCGGGTCGAAATGAGCAGTTCTTC
TRBJ1-1	TRBV7-9	-	-	CASSLDVNTEAFF	TGTGCCAGCAGCTTGGACGTAAACACTGAAGCTTTCTTT
TRBJ2-7	TRBV7-9	few	-	CASSRGQSSYEQYF	TGTGCCAGCAGCAGAGGACAGAGCTCCTACGAGCAGTACTTC
TRBJ1-1	TRBV7-2	-	-	CASSLAQMNTEAFF	TGTGCCAGCAGCTTAGCGCAGATGAACACTGAAGCTTTCTTT
TRBJ2-3	TRBV7-8	-	TRBD2	CASSHWAGGARDTQYF	TGTGCCAGCAGCCATTGGGCCGGGGGGGCCAGAGATACGCAGTATTTT
TRBJ1-1	TRBV5-1	-	TRBD1	CASSSGQGGTEAFF	TGCGCCAGCAGTTCCGGACAGGGTGGCACTGAAGCTTTCTTT
TRBJ2-3	TRBV27	-	-	CASSEGLDTQYF	TGTGCCAGCAGTGAGGGATTGGATACGCAGTATTTT
TRBJ2-3	TRBV28	-	-	CASSLFVGGGTDTQYF	TGTGCCAGCAGTTTATTTGTAGGGGGGGGCACAGATACGCAGTATTTT
TRBJ1-2	TRBV4-1	-	-	CASSQDGGVRVVNYGYTF	TGCGCCAGCAGCCAAGATGGGGGGGTAAGGGTTGTGAACTATGGCTACACCTTC
TRBJ2-7	TRBV10-1	-	-	CASTRGGEQYF	TGCGCCAGCACAAGGGGCGGAGAGCAGTACTTC
TRBJ1-5	TRBV29-1	-	-	CSVYEGGNQPQHF	TGCAGCGTCTACGAAGGGGGCAATCAGCCCCAGCATTTT
TRBJ1-1	TRBV18	-	-	CASSPPGGTEAFF	TGTGCCAGCTCCCCCCCGGGGGGGACTGAAGCTTTCTTT
TRBJ2-5	TRBV7-2	-	TRBD2	CASSSGLAGLDVGETQYF	TGTGCCAGCAGCTCAGGACTAGCGGGACTTGATGTCGGAGAGACCCAGTACTTC
TRBJ2-7	TRBV6-5	once	TRBD2	CASSFVKGLAKSPAYF	TGTGCCAGCAGTTTTGTGAAAGGACTAGCCAAATCCCCGGCGTACTTC
TRBJ2-7	TRBV6-5	-	-	CASSYIGTNLYF	TGTGCCAGCAGTTACATCGGAACCAATCTGTACTTC
TRBJ2-1	TRBV5-1	-	-	CASSPGTDGSEQFF	TGCGCCAGCAGCCCCGGGACAGACGGGAGTGAGCAGTTCTTC
TRBJ1-2	TRBV28	few	TRBD1	CASSPSPFFGRNGTGLGYTF	TGTGCCAGCAGTCCAAGCCCCTTTTTTGGTCGTAACGGGACAGGGCTTGGCTACACCTTC
TRBJ1-5	TRBV25-1	-	-	CASSGGGNQPQHF	TGTGCCAGCAGTGGGGGGGGAAATCAGCCCCAGCATTTT
TRBJ2-7	TRBV19	-	-	CASSTSRAYEQYF	TGTGCCAGTAGTACCTCGCGCGCCTACGAGCAGTACTTC
TRBJ2-5	TRBV4-1	-	-	CASSQDRGEKGFRETQYF	TGCGCCAGCAGCCAAGATCGTGGGGAAAAGGGGTTCAGGGAGACCCAGTACTTC
TRBJ1-5	TRBV12-5	-	-	CASGSPPGPQHF	TGTGCTAGTGGTTCCCCCCCTGGGCCCCAGCATTTT
TRBJ2-1	TRBV18	-	TRBD1	CASSPITAQGAGNEQFF	TGTGCCAGCTCCCCAATCACGGCACAGGGGGCTGGGAATGAGCAGTTCTTC
TRBJ1-3	TRBV19	once	-	CASKGDPLSGNTIYF	TGTGCCAGTAAGGGGGACCCCCTCTCTGGAAACACCATATATTTT
TRBJ2-7	TRBV19	few	TRBD1	CASSISGQGNYEQYF	TGTGCCAGTAGTATTTCTGGACAGGGGAACTACGAGCAGTACTTC
TRBJ2-2	TRBV5-1	-	TRBD2	CASSLLTSGGYTGELFF	TGCGCCAGCAGCTTGCTTACTAGCGGGGGGTACACCGGGGAGCTGTTTTTT
TRBJ1-3	TRBV18	-	-	CASSPIDSGNTIYF	TGTGCCAGCTCACCGATTGACTCTGGAAACACCATATATTTT
TRBJ2-2	TRBV23-1	-	-	CASESAMGTPNTGELFF	TGCGCCAGCGAATCAGCCATGGGGACTCCGAACACCGGGGAGCTGTTTTTT